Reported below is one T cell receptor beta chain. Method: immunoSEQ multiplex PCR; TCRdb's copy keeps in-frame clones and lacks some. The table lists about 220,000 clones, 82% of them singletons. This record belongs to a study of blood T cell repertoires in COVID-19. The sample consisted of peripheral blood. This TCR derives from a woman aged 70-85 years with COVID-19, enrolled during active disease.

In nucleotides, the CDR3 is TGTGCCAGCAGCACCCGACAGGGAGATAGACCGACAGATACGCAGTATTTT. It codes for CASSTRQGDRPTDTQYF. The chain carries TRBV9 and TRBJ2-3; 7 nucleotides align to TRBD1. Germline assignment: CDR1 SGDLS and CDR2 YYNGEE. The CDR3 runs 17 residues. The V and J ends lost 4 bases and 3 bases, in that order; junction bases with no gene match: 14.